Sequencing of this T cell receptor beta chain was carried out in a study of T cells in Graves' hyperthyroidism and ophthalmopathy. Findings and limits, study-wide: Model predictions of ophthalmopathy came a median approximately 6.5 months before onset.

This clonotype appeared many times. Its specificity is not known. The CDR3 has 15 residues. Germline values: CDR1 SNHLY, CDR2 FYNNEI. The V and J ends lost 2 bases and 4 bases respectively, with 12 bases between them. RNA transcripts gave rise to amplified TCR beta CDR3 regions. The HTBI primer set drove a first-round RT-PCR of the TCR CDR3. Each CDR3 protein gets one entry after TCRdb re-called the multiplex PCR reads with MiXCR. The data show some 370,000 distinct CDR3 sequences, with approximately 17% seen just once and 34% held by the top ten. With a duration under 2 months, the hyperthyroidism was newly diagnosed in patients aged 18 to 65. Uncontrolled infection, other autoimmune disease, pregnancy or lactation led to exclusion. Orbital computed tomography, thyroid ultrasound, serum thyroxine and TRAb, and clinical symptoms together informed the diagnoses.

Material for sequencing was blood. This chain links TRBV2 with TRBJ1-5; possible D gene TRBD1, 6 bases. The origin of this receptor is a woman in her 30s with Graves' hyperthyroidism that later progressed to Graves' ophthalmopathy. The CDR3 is CASSESGGRNQPQHF. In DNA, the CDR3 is TGTGCCAGCAGTGAATCGGGGGGGCGGAATCAGCCCCAGCATTTT.